The T cell receptor (beta chain) under discussion was sequenced for a study of early T cells in non-severe SARS-CoV-2 infection. Study information: Sequencing used unsorted whole-blood bulk RNA, so chains lack pairing.

This CDR3 has 15 amino acids. Germline assignment: CDR1 MGHDK and CDR2 SYGVNS. Trimming removed 3 bases from V and 3 bases from J, with 15 bases in between. Attached unique molecular identifiers marked individual cDNA molecules. TCRdb passed the 5' RACE reads through MiXCR, listing each CDR3 protein once. The table has tens of thousands of distinct CDR3 sequences, roughly 4% seen once. Study-wide findings and caveats: CD4 and private specificities were missed by VDJdb matching, which favored anti-spike CD8 responses.

This clonotype turned up a few times. Its matching antigen is unknown. The receptor was derived from an adult who was a healthcare worker with PCR-confirmed SARS-CoV-2 infection or an uninfected control (not recorded which). Sequencing was done on a sample of whole blood. The J gene is TRBJ2-7, the V gene TRBV25-1, with unresolved D. The CDR3 DNA follows: TGTGCCAGCAGTGACCATTCCCCGACGGGCTACGAGCAGTACTTC. It yields the protein CASSDHSPTGYEQYF.